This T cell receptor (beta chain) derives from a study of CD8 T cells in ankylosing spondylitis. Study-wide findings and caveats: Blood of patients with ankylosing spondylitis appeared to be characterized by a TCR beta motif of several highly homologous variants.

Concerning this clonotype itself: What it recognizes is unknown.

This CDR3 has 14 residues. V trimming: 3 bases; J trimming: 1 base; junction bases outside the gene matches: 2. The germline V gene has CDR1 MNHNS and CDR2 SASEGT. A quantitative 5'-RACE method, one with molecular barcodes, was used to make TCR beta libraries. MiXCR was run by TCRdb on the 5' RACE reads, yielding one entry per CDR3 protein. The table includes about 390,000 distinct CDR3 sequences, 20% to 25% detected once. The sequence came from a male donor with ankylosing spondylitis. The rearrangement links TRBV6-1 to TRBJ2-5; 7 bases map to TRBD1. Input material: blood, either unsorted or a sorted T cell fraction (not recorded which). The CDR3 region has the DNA TGTGCCAGCAGTGATTCAGGGGGCCAAGAGACCCAGTACTTC. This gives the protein CASSDSGGQETQYF.